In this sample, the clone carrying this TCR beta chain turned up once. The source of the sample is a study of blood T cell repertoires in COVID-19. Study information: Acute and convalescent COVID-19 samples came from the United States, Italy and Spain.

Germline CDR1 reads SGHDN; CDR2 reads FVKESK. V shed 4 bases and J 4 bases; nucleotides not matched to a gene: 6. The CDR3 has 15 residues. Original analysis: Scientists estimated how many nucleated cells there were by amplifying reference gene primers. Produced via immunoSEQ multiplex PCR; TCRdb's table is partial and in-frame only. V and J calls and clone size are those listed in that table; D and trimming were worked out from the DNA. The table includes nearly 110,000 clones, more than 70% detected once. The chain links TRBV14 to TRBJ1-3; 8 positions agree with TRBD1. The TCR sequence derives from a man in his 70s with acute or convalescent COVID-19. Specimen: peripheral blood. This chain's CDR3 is CASSPQGAFGNTIYF. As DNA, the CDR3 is TGTGCCAGCAGCCCCCAGGGGGCCTTCGGAAACACCATATATTTT.